The 11 T cell receptor beta chains below all came from one sample that was sequenced in a study of T cells in Graves' hyperthyroidism and ophthalmopathy. TCR beta CDR3 regions were amplified from RNA. HTBI primers were employed in a first-round RT-PCR of the TCR CDR3. TCRdb analysed the multiplex PCR reads with MiXCR anew, one entry per CDR3 protein. This table has under 300,000 distinct CDR3 sequences, roughly 13% appearing once. Sequencing was carried out using blood. Receptors were obtained from a woman between 35 and 50 years old with Graves' hyperthyroidism.

This clonotype was counted ten times or more. The genes are TRBV2 and TRBJ2-3; 7 positions match TRBD1. The V gene's germline CDR1 is SNHLY and CDR2 FYNNEI. The CDR3 sequence is 15 residues long. J was trimmed by 6 bases and V by 6 bases; bases with no gene match: 12. The CDR3 loop reads CASRIRTGRGDTQYF. The CDR3 DNA reads TGTGCCAGCAGGATAAGGACAGGCCGTGGCGATACGCAGTATTTT.

This clonotype appeared many times. The chain uses TRBV7-2 and TRBJ1-4; no clear D gene. This CDR3 is built from 14 residues. Trimming shortened V by 5 bases and J by 1 base, and 8 bases separated the two germline ends. The V gene's germline CDR1 is SGHTA and CDR2 FQGNSA. CDR3 nucleotide sequence: TGTGCCAGCAGCCCCGCGGTAACTAATGAAAAACTGTTTTTT. Its protein is CASSPAVTNEKLFF. The entire variable domain, with the rest obtained from reference TRBV7-2 and TRBJ1-4, is as follows: GAGVSQSPSNKVTEKGKDVELRCDPISGHTALYWYRQSLGQGLEFLIYFQGNSAPDKSGLPSDRFSAERTGGSVSTLTIQRTQQEDSAVYLCASSPAVTNEKLFFGSGTQLSVL.

This clonotype was counted at least ten times. The chain links TRBV20-1 to TRBJ2-1, with 7 bases that match TRBD2. The junction had 14 bases not matched to a gene; V was cut back by 3 bases and J by 0 bases. The CDR3 consists of 18 residues. Germline assignment: CDR1 DFQATT and CDR2 SNEGSKA (reference sequence). DNA of the CDR3: TGCAGTGCTAGGGGTATACTGGGGGGGATGAGCTCCTACAATGAGCAGTTCTTC. This encodes CSARGILGGMSSYNEQFF.

This clonotype has a count of ten or more. The CDR3 is CASSLDRARAETQYF. CDR3 bases: TGTGCCAGCAGCTTGGACAGGGCGAGGGCGGAGACCCAGTACTTC. The chain couples TRBV6-2 or TRBV6-3 to TRBJ2-5, with 8 bases aligning to TRBD1. Germline trimming cut 6 bases from V and 5 bases from J; bases unmatched to any gene: 11. This CDR3 region has 15 residues. Germline V gene lookup returns CDR1 MNHEY and CDR2 SVGEGT.

The genes are TRBV7-2 and TRBJ2-1; 8 bases are a match to TRBD2. Germline V gene data show CDR1 as SGHTA and CDR2 as FQGNSA. Losses at the gene ends were 8 bases for V and 4 bases for J; bases not matched to a gene: 22. The CDR3 runs 19 residues. CDR3 DNA: TGTGCCAGCTCACCATTCTCCCCATCTGGGGCGGGAGGATACAATGAGCAGTTCTTC. Protein: CASSPFSPSGAGGYNEQFF.

V gene TRBV5-4 combines with J gene TRBJ1-2, with TRBD1 matching over 7 bases. The CDR3 covers 14 residues. V trimming: 4 bases; J trimming: 4 bases; junction bases outside the gene matches: 7. In germline, CDR1 is SGHNT, CDR2 YYREEE (reference sequence). The CDR3 loop is CASSPDRQLYGYTF. The CDR3 bases are TGTGCCAGCAGCCCGGACAGGCAACTCTATGGCTACACCTTC. Variable domain in full (rest from reference TRBV5-4 and TRBJ1-2): ETGVTQSPTHLIKTRGQQVTLRCSSQSGHNTVSWYQQALGQGPQFIFQYYREEENGRGNFPPRFSGLQFPNYSSELNVNALELDDSALYLCASSPDRQLYGYTFGSGTRLTVV.

This clonotype appeared many times. This sequence joins TRBV20-1 and TRBJ2-1; TRBD2 matches 7 bases. This CDR3 has 17 amino acids. The germline V gene has CDR1 DFQATT and CDR2 SNEGSKA (reference sequence). J gave up 0 bases and V 1 base, and 9 bases lay outside the gene matches. CDR3 protein: CSARVYFGGSSYNEQFF. The CDR3 DNA is TGCAGTGCTAGAGTTTATTTCGGGGGGAGCTCCTACAATGAGCAGTTCTTC.

This clonotype was observed a few times. This chain links TRBV20-1 with TRBJ2-2; D ambiguous. CDR1 and CDR2 (germline): DFQATT, SNEGSKA (reference sequence). The V end lost 7 bases, the J end lost 1 base, and 10 bases lay between the germline ends. The CDR3 is made up of 13 amino acids. DNA of the CDR3: TGCAGTGTCCAGACTGGGAACACCGGGGAGCTGTTTTTT. As protein: CSVQTGNTGELFF.

The V call is TRBV9, the J call TRBJ1-2; 9 bases map to TRBD1. Trimming at V came to 3 bases and at J to 7 bases, leaving 4 bases not matched to a gene. The germline V gene has CDR1 SGDLS and CDR2 YYNGEE. This CDR3 is built from 13 residues. The CDR3, as DNA: TGTGCCAGCAGCGAACAGGGGGCCGGTGGCTACACCTTC. This codes for CASSEQGAGGYTF.

This clonotype was recorded many times. The V gene is TRBV12-3 or TRBV12-4, the J gene TRBJ1-5; D is undetermined. Deletions cut 4 bases from V and 0 bases from J, with 7 bases between. CDR3 length: 14 amino acids. CDR3 in amino acids: CASSYRRSNQPQHF. The CDR3 coding sequence is TGTGCCAGCAGTTACCGACGTAGCAATCAGCCCCAGCATTTT.

This clonotype was picked up many times. The V gene is TRBV3-1, the J gene TRBJ1-3; D remains unclear. The CDR3 covers 13 residues. V lost 2 bases and J lost 0, with 2 bases in between. CDR1 is LGHDT and CDR2 is YNNKEL in the germline V gene (reference sequence). DNA of the CDR3: TGTGCCAGCAGCCAAACCTCTGGAAACACCATATATTTT. Its translation is CASSQTSGNTIYF.